The next 13 T cell receptor beta chains were all read from a single sample in a study of blood T cell repertoires in COVID-19. Measured with immunoSEQ multiplex PCR; TCRdb has only the in-frame clones, and not every one. Of approximately 50,000 clones listed, about 91% were seen once; the top ten hold less than 7.5%. The specimen sequenced was peripheral blood. The receptors originated from a man aged 50-59 years with active COVID-19.

The chain uses TRBV3-1 (or the pseudogene TRBV3-2) and TRBJ2-3, with 11 bases aligning to TRBD2. Germline assignment: CDR1 LGHDT and CDR2 YNNKEL (reference sequence). V was clipped by 0 bases and J by 11 bases; unmatched bases: 25. The CDR3 spans 21 residues. CDR3 nucleotide sequence: TGTGCCAGCAGCCAAGAGGGTCCTCTTCAATTAGCGGGGGGGAGCACAGGGGGGCAGTATTTT. Residues: CASSQEGPLQLAGGSTGGQYF.

The genes are TRBV6-2 or TRBV6-3 and TRBJ1-1, with D unclear. The CDR3 covers 14 residues. V lost 5 bases to trimming and J lost 2 bases, with 12 bases between them. Germline lookup yields CDR1 MNHEY and CDR2 SVGEGT. CDR3 coding DNA: TGTGCCAGCAGTCACCGGGAATATAACACTGAAGCTTTCTTT. Its protein is CASSHREYNTEAFF.

Note on this clone: At the DNA level, this CDR3 is encoded by other sequences in the same sample as well. The V call is TRBV18, the J call TRBJ1-1; 7 bases agree with TRBD1. V was clipped by 2 bases and J by 1 base; unmatched bases: 1. This CDR3 is 14 amino acids long. Germline V gene data show CDR1 as KGHSH and CDR2 as LQKENI. CDR3 loop: CASSPGTENTEAFF. The CDR3 nucleotides read TGTGCCAGCTCACCAGGGACAGAGAACACTGAAGCTTTCTTT.

This chain joins TRBV19 and TRBJ2-7; 7 nucleotides agree with TRBD1. The CDR3 runs 15 residues. Germline loops: CDR1 LNHDA, CDR2 SQIVND (reference sequence). J was trimmed by 0 bases and V by 6 bases; bases with no gene match: 8. The CDR3 DNA reads as TGTGCCAGTAGCCAGACAGGGTGGAGCTCCTACGAGCAGTACTTC. Protein sequence: CASSQTGWSSYEQYF.

The V gene is TRBV18, the J gene TRBJ2-7, with D perhaps matching TRBD2 (5 bases). Trimming stripped 4 bases from V and 5 bases from J, with 9 bases between. Per germline, CDR1 KGHSH and CDR2 LQKENI. This CDR3 has 12 residues. For the CDR3, the DNA is TGTGCCAGCTCACTTAGAGGGCACGAGCAGTACTTC. Residues: CASSLRGHEQYF.

This chain uses TRBV7-2 with TRBJ2-3, with 9 bases aligning to TRBD2. From germline, CDR1 is SGHTA and CDR2 FQGNSA. The CDR3 consists of 17 residues. Trimming cost V 5 bases and J 6 bases; bases outside gene matches: 15. In DNA, the CDR3 is TGTGCCAGCAGCGGCCGAGTGTCAGCGGGGGGAGGTGATACGCAGTATTTT. This sequence encodes CASSGRVSAGGGDTQYF.

The chain combines TRBV7-6 with TRBJ2-1; the D is unclear. V dropped 5 bases and J dropped 10 bases, with 12 bases sitting between them. The CDR3 totals 12 residues. Germline values: CDR1 SGHVS, CDR2 FNYEAQ. CDR3 sequence: CASSPLVGEQFF. The CDR3, as DNA: TGTGCCAGCAGCCCCCTAGTCGGGGAGCAGTTCTTC.

The chain is built from TRBV29-1 and TRBJ2-1, with D maybe TRBD2 (5 bases). The germline gives CDR1 SQVTM, CDR2 ANQGSEA. This CDR3 region has 12 residues. Trimming shortened V by 4 bases and J by 9 bases, and 13 bases separated the two germline ends. The CDR3 DNA is TGCAGCGTTGTTGAGGGTTGGCGTGAGCAGTTCTTC. Its translation: CSVVEGWREQFF.

This chain joins TRBV7-8 and TRBJ2-3; 8 bases are shared with TRBD2. This CDR3 has 14 residues. The germline CDR1 and CDR2 sequences are SGHVS and FQNEAQ. J gave up 6 bases and V 4 bases, and 6 bases lay outside the gene matches. CDR3 in amino acids: CASSWSGSLDTQYF. CDR3 nucleotide sequence: TGTGCCAGCAGCTGGAGCGGGAGTTTGGATACGCAGTATTTT.

This sequence joins TRBV11-2 and TRBJ1-1; D remains unclear. V lost 1 base, J lost 1 base, and 4 bases lay in between. The CDR3 extends over 13 amino acids. Germline CDR1 and CDR2: SGHAT and FQNNGV. CDR3 sequence: CASSLGQNTEAFF. DNA for the CDR3: TGTGCCAGCAGCTTAGGACAGAACACTGAAGCTTTCTTT.

In its sample, this clone was seen a few times. V gene TRBV5-1 combines with J gene TRBJ1-5, with D tentatively TRBD1 (6 bases). CDR3 size: 14 residues. V was pared by 3 bases and J by 0 bases, with 7 bases between. Germline lookup yields CDR1 SGHRS and CDR2 YFSETQ. The CDR3 coding sequence is TGCGCCAGCAGCTACAGGGTTAGCAATCAGCCCCAGCATTTT. This translates into CASSYRVSNQPQHF.

The CDR3 DNA reads TGTGCCAGCAGCCGGGAGTACAATGAGCAGTTCTTC. This translates into CASSREYNEQFF. The rearrangement joins TRBV12-3 or TRBV12-4 to TRBJ2-1; a possible D gene is TRBD2 (6 bases). CDR3 size: 12 residues. Trimming took off 6 bases at V and 4 bases at J, with 7 bases between the two ends.

The chain carries TRBV6-1 and TRBJ2-7; 9 bases line up with TRBD2. The CDR3 contains 15 residues. Germline V gene lookup returns CDR1 MNHNS and CDR2 SASEGT. The V segment lost 1 base and the J segment 6 bases; nucleotides outside the gene matches: 7. CDR3 loop: CASSEDSGGFGEQYF. CDR3 DNA: TGTGCCAGCAGTGAAGACAGCGGGGGGTTTGGCGAGCAGTACTTC.